The 21 T cell receptor beta chains below all came from one sample that was sequenced in a study of blood T cell repertoires in COVID-19. TCRdb keeps only in-frame clones here, not all; method: immunoSEQ multiplex PCR. The table has around 160,000 clones, 65% to 85% seen once. Sequencing was performed on PBMCs or T cells enriched from blood (not recorded which). The receptors were gathered from a woman aged 55-75 years who had recovered from COVID-19.

This chain connects TRBV2 to TRBJ1-3, with D possibly matching TRBD1 (5 bases). Germline lookup yields CDR1 SNHLY and CDR2 FYNNEI. This CDR3 has 13 residues. Trimming left V 4 bases short and J 4 bases short, with 8 bases between. As DNA, the CDR3 is TGTGCCAGCAGTGGGGCAGGGGGAAACACCATATATTTT. Protein: CASSGAGGNTIYF.

The genes are TRBV27 and TRBJ2-2, with 8 bases that match TRBD2. With V trimmed by 5 bases and J by 3 bases, 5 bases remained unmatched. Germline-derived CDR1 and CDR2 are MNHEY and SMNVEV (reference sequence). The CDR3 runs to 15 residues. CDR3 in amino acids: CASSHRLAYTGELFF. The CDR3 DNA is TGTGCCAGCAGTCATCGACTAGCGTACACCGGGGAGCTGTTTTTT.

This clone turned up a few times. The same CDR3 also results from other DNA sequences found in this sample. The V call is TRBV18, the J call TRBJ1-1, with TRBD1 identical over 8 bases. The ends lost 5 bases at V and 5 bases at J; junction bases unmatched: 10. This CDR3 comprises 15 residues. The germline gives CDR1 KGHSH, CDR2 LQKENI. This CDR3 reads CASSTAGGAGTEAFF. CDR3 in DNA: TGTGCCAGCTCAACTGCAGGGGGCGCAGGGACTGAAGCTTTCTTT. The variable domain in full, completed from reference TRBV18 and TRBJ1-1, reads NAGVMQNPRHLVRRRGQEARLRCSPMKGHSHVYWYRQLPEEGLKFMVYLQKENIIDESGMPKERFSAEFPKEGPSILRIQQVVRGDSAAYFCASSTAGGAGTEAFFGQGTRLTVV.

The rearrangement joins TRBV7-9 to TRBJ2-2; D is undetermined. Germline V CDR1 and CDR2: SEHNR, FQNEAQ (reference sequence). V was trimmed by 1 base and J by 7 bases, leaving 7 bases between them. CDR3 length equals 13 residues. The CDR3 DNA reads TGTGCCAGCAGCTTAGTTTCGGGCGGGGAGCTGTTTTTT. Protein product: CASSLVSGGELFF.

The chain couples TRBV9 to TRBJ1-6, with D possibly being TRBD1 (5 bases). Between the trimmed V and J ends, which lost 3 bases and 1 base, there was a span of 8 bases. CDR1 is SGDLS and CDR2 is YYNGEE in the germline V gene. This CDR3 contains 15 residues. Here the CDR3 DNA reads TGTGCCAGCAGCGGCGGGGCGTCCTATAATTCACCCCTCCACTTT. The encoded protein is CASSGGASYNSPLHF.

This clone has only a few counts. V and J are TRBV2 and TRBJ1-2, with 9 bases matching TRBD1. The CDR3 has 15 amino acids. Trimming removed 6 bases from V and 7 bases from J; junction bases left unmatched: 12. The germline gives CDR1 SNHLY, CDR2 FYNNEI. The DNA for the CDR3 is TGTGCCAGCAGGCCCCCGGGACAGGGAGTTGGTGGCTACACCTTC. It encodes CASRPPGQGVGGYTF.

The chain combines TRBV2 with TRBJ1-4; D is undetermined. The V gene lost 9 bases and the J gene lost 8 bases, with 13 bases spanning the gap. CDR1 and CDR2 (germline): SNHLY, FYNNEI. The CDR3 length is 12 residues. The CDR3 sequence is CASVGAVEKLFF. CDR3 DNA: TGTGCCAGTGTCGGAGCTGTCGAAAAACTGTTTTTT.

The chain is built from TRBV28 and TRBJ2-7; D unclear. Trimming left V 2 bases short and J 6 bases short, with 8 bases between. The CDR3 extends over 12 amino acids. Germline CDR1 reads MDHEN; CDR2 reads SYDVKM. CDR3 nucleotide sequence: TGTGCCAGCAGTTTACGGTCTTTCGAGCAGTACTTC. Protein product: CASSLRSFEQYF.

The chain combines TRBV10-1 with TRBJ1-1; 7 bases agree with TRBD1. The V and J ends lost 2 bases and 1 base, in that order; junction bases with no gene match: 7. The CDR3 extends over 16 amino acids. Germline V gene data show CDR1 as WNHNN and CDR2 as SYGVQD (reference sequence). The CDR3 spells CASSEPRQGENTEAFF. As DNA, the CDR3 is TGCGCCAGCAGTGAGCCGAGACAGGGAGAGAACACTGAAGCTTTCTTT.

V usage is TRBV12-3 or TRBV12-4 and J usage is TRBJ1-1, with TRBD1 matching 8 bases. The V gene end was trimmed by 6 bases and the J gene end by 4 bases; junction bases not matched to a gene: 4. CDR3 length: 13 residues. The CDR3 nucleotides read TGTGCCAGCAGGCTCAGGGGGCCCACTGAAGCTTTCTTT. Amino acids: CASRLRGPTEAFF.

The chain employs TRBV3-1 (or the pseudogene TRBV3-2) and TRBJ2-3, with D uncertain. The length of the CDR3 is 15 residues. V gave up 4 bases and J gave up 0 bases, with 11 bases separating them. CDR1 LGHDT and CDR2 YNNKEL come from the germline V gene (reference sequence). CDR3 nucleotides: TGTGCCAGCAGCCTCTCCGTTTCTAGCACAGATACGCAGTATTTT. This sequence encodes CASSLSVSSTDTQYF.

This sequence joins TRBV6-5 and TRBJ1-1; D unclear. Trimming removed 0 bases at V and 10 bases at J, with 15 bases between. Germline V gene lookup returns CDR1 MNHEY and CDR2 SVGAGI. The CDR3 extends over 14 amino acids. The CDR3 reads CASSYSGSEGGAFF. Here the CDR3 DNA reads TGTGCCAGCAGTTACTCTGGGAGTGAAGGTGGAGCTTTCTTT.

The chain carries TRBV28 and TRBJ2-2; the match to TRBD2 covers 10 bases. Trimming at V came to 6 bases and at J to 6 bases, leaving 7 bases not matched to a gene. Per germline, CDR1 MDHEN and CDR2 SYDVKM. This CDR3 region has 15 residues. The CDR3 DNA sequence: TGTGCCAGCAGCCGAAGCGGGAGGGCCGCCGGGGAGCTGTTTTTT. This translates into CASSRSGRAAGELFF. Filled out from reference TRBV28 and TRBJ2-2, the complete variable domain reads DVKVTQSSRYLVKRTGEKVFLECVQDMDHENMFWYRQDPGLGLRLIYFSYDVKMKEKGDIPEGYSVSREKKERFSLILESASTNQTSMYLCASSRSGRAAGELFFGEGSRLTVL.

This chain uses TRBV5-1 with TRBJ2-7; no firm D call. The V end was cut by 4 bases, the J end by 0 bases, with 8 bases between. Germline-derived CDR1 and CDR2 are SGHRS and YFSETQ. The CDR3 loop spans 13 amino acids. DNA for the CDR3: TGCGCCAGCAGCACTCAAAGCTCCTACGAGCAGTACTTC. It yields the protein CASSTQSSYEQYF. The full variable domain, completed using reference TRBV5-1 and TRBJ2-7, is KAGVTQTPRYLIKTRGQQVTLSCSPISGHRSVSWYQQTPGQGLQFLFEYFSETQRNKGNFPGRFSGRQFSNSRSEMNVSTLELGDSALYLCASSTQSSYEQYFGPGTRLTVT.

With respect to this clone: The same CDR3 arises from other DNA sequences in this sample as well. The V and J genes are TRBV5-4 and TRBJ1-2, with a tentative D call TRBD1 (5 bases). The germline V gene has CDR1 SGHNT and CDR2 YYREEE (reference sequence). There are 13 residues in the CDR3. Trimming removed 4 bases from V and 2 bases from J, with 9 bases in between. The CDR3 loop reads CASSLDRNYGYTF. The CDR3 nucleotides are TGTGCCAGCAGCCTCGACAGAAACTATGGCTACACCTTC.

The chain links TRBV18 to TRBJ2-7; D is unresolved. Per germline, CDR1 KGHSH and CDR2 LQKENI. The V end lost 6 bases, the J end lost 6 bases, and 9 bases lay between the germline ends. The CDR3 is made up of 11 amino acids. CDR3 sequence reads: CASSRSLEQYF. CDR3 nucleotides: TGTGCCAGCTCCCGCTCACTCGAGCAGTACTTC.

The CDR3 spells CASSLVSDYGYTF. Written as DNA, the CDR3 is TGTGCCAGCAGTTTAGTCTCAGATTATGGCTACACCTTC. The chain recombines TRBV28 with TRBJ1-2; D is ambiguous. Deletions cut 2 bases from V and 5 bases from J, with 9 bases between. CDR3 length equals 13 residues. Germline V gene data show CDR1 as MDHEN and CDR2 as SYDVKM.

This clone was counted between two and nine times. The chain couples TRBV5-1 to TRBJ2-1; 7 bases align to TRBD1. CDR3 length equals 14 residues. Germline CDR1 SGHRS, CDR2 YFSETQ. V lost 4 bases to trimming and J lost 9 bases; unmatched junction nucleotides: 10. The CDR3 is CASSPGQAPSEQFF. The CDR3 DNA reads TGCGCCAGCAGCCCAGGACAGGCGCCAAGTGAGCAGTTCTTC.

V is TRBV2 and J is TRBJ2-7; 9 nucleotides match TRBD1. Germline V gives CDR1 SNHLY, CDR2 FYNNEI. The CDR3 has 13 amino acids. The junction had 5 bases not matched to a gene; V was cut back by 10 bases and J by 1 base. The CDR3 nucleotides read TGTGCCACCGGGACAGGGCGGTCCTACGAGCAGTACTTC. Residues: CATGTGRSYEQYF. Using reference TRBV2 and TRBJ2-7 for the parts outside the CDR3, the full variable domain is EPEVTQTPSHQVTQMGQEVILRCVPISNHLYFYWYRQILGQKVEFLVSFYNNEISEKSEIFDDQFSVERPDGSNFTLKIRSTKLEDSAMYFCATGTGRSYEQYFGPGTRLTVT.

This CDR3 reads CAISESTGGGYEQYF. As DNA, the CDR3 is TGTGCCATCAGTGAGTCGACGGGGGGAGGCTACGAGCAGTACTTC. The rearrangement links TRBV10-3 to TRBJ2-7; TRBD2 matches at 7 bases. This CDR3 comprises 15 residues. With V trimmed by 0 bases and J by 3 bases, 5 bases remained unmatched. Germline V gene lookup returns CDR1 ENHRY and CDR2 SYGVKD.

The DNA of the CDR3 is TGTGCCAGCAGCCAGGGGACAGGGGTCCGAAATGAGCAGTTCTTC. Translation: CASSQGTGVRNEQFF. The chain couples TRBV3-1 (or the pseudogene TRBV3-2) to TRBJ2-1, with 10 bases aligning to TRBD1. The CDR3 loop spans 15 amino acids. From germline, CDR1 is LGHDT and CDR2 YNNKEL (reference sequence). V was clipped by 3 bases and J by 7 bases; unmatched bases: 6.